The 4 T cell receptor beta chains below come from one sample, sequenced in a study of vaccination and CD4 T cells after COVID-19. These receptors' antigens are unknown. Treatment specified: roughly 10-day PBMC culture with coronavirus spike peptide pools or control peptides (ViraFEST assay). Gathered ahead of the COVID-19 pandemic (2011-2018) were the CD4+ T cells of the unexposed donor. The Oncomine TCR Beta short-read assay was what sequenced the DNA obtained from cultured CD4+ T cells. It was from cultured CD4+ T cells that genomic DNA was extracted. TCRdb passed the PCR reads through MiXCR, listing each CDR3 protein once. This table holds about 6,300 distinct CDR3 sequences, around 35% found once. The specimen sequenced was CD4+ T cells from blood, cultured in vitro. These TCRs come from a human donor in good health.

This clonotype was seen a few times. This rearrangement joins TRBV7-7 to TRBJ2-2; 8 nucleotides agree with TRBD2. The CDR3 contains 14 residues. From germline, CDR1 is SSHAT and CDR2 FNYEAQ (reference sequence). CDR3 nucleotide sequence: TGTGCTGTTGGGGGACTAGGGGTTGCCGGGGAGCTGTTTTTT. Amino acids: CAVGGLGVAGELFF.

This clonotype was seen only a few times. The rearrangement uses TRBV7-2 and TRBJ1-1; D might be TRBD1 (5 bases). Germline V gives CDR1 SGHTA, CDR2 FQGNSA. The CDR3 has 18 amino acids. The ends were cut back, 2 bases at V and 0 bases at J, with 19 bases in the middle. CDR3: CASSLSGRVGAMNTEAFF. The DNA of the CDR3 is TGTGCCAGCAGCTTATCCGGCAGGGTGGGAGCTATGAACACTGAAGCTTTCTTT.

V and J are TRBV12-3 or TRBV12-4 and TRBJ2-2; the D gene is possibly TRBD2 (5 bases). Trimming removed 6 bases from V and 5 bases from J, with 16 bases in between. The CDR3 contains 15 residues. CDR3 nucleotides: TGTGCCAGCAGGCCCGGACTCGGATTTACCGGGGAGCTGTTTTTT. Protein sequence: CASRPGLGFTGELFF.

This clonotype was picked up a small number of times. The CDR3 is CASSLGQGGGYTF. Written as DNA, the CDR3 is TGCGCCAGCAGCTTGGGACAGGGAGGCGGCTACACCTTC. The chain recombines TRBV5-1 with TRBJ1-2; 7 nucleotides match TRBD1. This CDR3 is built from 13 residues. The germline V gene has CDR1 SGHRS and CDR2 YFSETQ. Germline trimming cut 0 bases from V and 8 bases from J; bases unmatched to any gene: 4.